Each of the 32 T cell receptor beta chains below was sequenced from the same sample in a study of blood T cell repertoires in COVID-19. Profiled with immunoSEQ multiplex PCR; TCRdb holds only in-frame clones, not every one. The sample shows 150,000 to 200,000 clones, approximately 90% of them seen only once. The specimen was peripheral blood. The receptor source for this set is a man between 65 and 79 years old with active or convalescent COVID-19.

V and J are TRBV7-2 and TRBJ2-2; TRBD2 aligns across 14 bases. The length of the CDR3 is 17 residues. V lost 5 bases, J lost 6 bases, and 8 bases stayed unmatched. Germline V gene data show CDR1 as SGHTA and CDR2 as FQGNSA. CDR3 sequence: CASSARLAGGFPGELFF. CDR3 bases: TGTGCCAGCAGCGCAAGACTAGCGGGAGGGTTCCCCGGGGAGCTGTTTTTT.

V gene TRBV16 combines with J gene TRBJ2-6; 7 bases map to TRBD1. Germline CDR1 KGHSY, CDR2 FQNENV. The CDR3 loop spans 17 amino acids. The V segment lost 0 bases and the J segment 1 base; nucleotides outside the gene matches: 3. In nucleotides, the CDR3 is TGTGCCAGCAGCCAATCGACAGGGCGATCTGGGGCCAACGTCCTGACTTTC. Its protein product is CASSQSTGRSGANVLTF.

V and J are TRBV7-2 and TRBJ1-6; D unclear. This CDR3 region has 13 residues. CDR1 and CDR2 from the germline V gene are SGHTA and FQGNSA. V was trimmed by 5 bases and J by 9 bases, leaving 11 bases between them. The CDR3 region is CASSDWRASPLHF. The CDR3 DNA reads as TGTGCCAGCAGCGACTGGAGGGCTTCACCCCTCCACTTT.

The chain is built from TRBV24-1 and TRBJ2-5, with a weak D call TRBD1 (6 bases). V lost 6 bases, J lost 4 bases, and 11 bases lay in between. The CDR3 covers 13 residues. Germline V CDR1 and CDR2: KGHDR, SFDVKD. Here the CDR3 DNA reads TGTGCCACCAGTCAGGGGTTTGTAGAGACCCAGTACTTC. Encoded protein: CATSQGFVETQYF.

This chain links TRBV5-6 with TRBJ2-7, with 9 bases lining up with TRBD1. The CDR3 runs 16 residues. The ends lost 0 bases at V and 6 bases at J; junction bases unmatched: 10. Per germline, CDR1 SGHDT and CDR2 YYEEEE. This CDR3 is CASSLVIRQGEPEQYF. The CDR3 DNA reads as TGTGCCAGCAGCTTGGTTATTCGACAGGGGGAGCCCGAGCAGTACTTC.

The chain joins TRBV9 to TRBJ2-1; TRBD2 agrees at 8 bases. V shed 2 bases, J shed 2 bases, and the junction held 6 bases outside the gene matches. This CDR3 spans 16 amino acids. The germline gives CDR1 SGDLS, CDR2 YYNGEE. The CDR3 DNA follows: TGTGCCAGCAGCGTTGGGGCGGGAGGACCCTACAATGAGCAGTTCTTC. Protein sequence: CASSVGAGGPYNEQFF.

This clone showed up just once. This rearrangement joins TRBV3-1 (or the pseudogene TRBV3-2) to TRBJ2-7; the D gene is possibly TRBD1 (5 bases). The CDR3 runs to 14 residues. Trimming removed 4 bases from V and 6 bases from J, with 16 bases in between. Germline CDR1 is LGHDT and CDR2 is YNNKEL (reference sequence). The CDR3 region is CASSLIGDEGEQYF. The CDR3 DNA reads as TGTGCCAGCAGCCTAATAGGGGATGAAGGCGAGCAGTACTTC.

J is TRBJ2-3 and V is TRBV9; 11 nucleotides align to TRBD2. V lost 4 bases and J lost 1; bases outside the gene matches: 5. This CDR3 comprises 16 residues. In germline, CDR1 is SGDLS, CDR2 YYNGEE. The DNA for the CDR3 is TGTGCCAGCAGCTCTATACTAGCGGGGGGCACAGATACGCAGTATTTT. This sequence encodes CASSSILAGGTDTQYF.

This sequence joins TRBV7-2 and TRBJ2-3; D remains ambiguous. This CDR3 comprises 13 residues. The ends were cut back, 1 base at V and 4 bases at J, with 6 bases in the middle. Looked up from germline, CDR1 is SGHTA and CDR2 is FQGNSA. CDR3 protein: CASSLGSPDTQYF. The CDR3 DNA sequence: TGTGCCAGCAGCTTAGGTAGCCCAGATACGCAGTATTTT.

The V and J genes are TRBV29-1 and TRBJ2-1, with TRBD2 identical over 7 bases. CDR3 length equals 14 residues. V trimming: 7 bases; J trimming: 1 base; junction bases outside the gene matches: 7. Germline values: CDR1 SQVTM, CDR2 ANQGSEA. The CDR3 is CSGLGGGSYNEQFF. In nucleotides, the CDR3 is TGCAGCGGCTTGGGCGGGGGATCCTACAATGAGCAGTTCTTC.

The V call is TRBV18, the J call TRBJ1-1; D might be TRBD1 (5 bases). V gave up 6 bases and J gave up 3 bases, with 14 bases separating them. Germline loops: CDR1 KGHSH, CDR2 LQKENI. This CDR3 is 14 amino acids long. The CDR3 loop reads CASSLERGHTEAFF. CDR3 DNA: TGTGCCAGCTCCCTTGAAAGGGGCCACACTGAAGCTTTCTTT.

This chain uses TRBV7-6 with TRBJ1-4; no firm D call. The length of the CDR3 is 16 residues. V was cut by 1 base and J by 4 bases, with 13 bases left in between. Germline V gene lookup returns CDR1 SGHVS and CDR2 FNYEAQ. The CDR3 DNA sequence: TGTGCCAGCAGCTTAGAAGCGGCAGGACGTAATGAAAAACTGTTTTTT. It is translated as CASSLEAAGRNEKLFF.

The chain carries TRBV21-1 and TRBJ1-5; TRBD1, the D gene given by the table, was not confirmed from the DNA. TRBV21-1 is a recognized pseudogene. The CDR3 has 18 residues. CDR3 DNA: TGTGCCAGCAGCTTGCGACCAGGGGACAGCCATAGCAATCAGCCCCAGCATTTT. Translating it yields CASSLRPGDSHSNQPQHF.

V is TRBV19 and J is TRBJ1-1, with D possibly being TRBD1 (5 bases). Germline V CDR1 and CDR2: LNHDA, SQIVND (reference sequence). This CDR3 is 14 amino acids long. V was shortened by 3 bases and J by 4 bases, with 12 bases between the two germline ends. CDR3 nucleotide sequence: TGTGCCAGTAGTATGGGGGGGGGTGCCACTGAAGCTTTCTTT. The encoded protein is CASSMGGGATEAFF.

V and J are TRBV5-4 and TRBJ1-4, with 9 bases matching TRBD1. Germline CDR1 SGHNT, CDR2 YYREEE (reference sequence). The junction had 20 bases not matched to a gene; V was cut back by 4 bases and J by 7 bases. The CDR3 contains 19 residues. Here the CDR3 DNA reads TGTGCCAGCAGCGCGGGCCCGGGACAGGGTCCGGCGGGGAGTGAAAAACTGTTTTTT. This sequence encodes CASSAGPGQGPAGSEKLFF.

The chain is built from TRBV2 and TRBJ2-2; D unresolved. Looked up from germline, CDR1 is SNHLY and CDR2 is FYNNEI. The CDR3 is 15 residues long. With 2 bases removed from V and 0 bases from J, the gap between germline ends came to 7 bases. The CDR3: CASSESNSNTGELFF. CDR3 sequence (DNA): TGTGCCAGCAGTGAAAGTAACTCGAACACCGGGGAGCTGTTTTTT.

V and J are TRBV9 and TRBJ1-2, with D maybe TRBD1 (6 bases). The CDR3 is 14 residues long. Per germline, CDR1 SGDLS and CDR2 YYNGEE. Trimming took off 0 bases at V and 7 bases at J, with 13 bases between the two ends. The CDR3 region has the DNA TGTGCCAGCAGCGTAGGAGGGGGGGCGTTTGGCTACACCTTC. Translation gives CASSVGGGAFGYTF.

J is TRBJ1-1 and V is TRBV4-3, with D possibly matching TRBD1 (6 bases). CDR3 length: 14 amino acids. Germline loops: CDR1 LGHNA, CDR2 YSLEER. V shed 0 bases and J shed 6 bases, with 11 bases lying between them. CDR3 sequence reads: CASSQDTWGPEAFF. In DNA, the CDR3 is TGCGCCAGCAGCCAAGATACCTGGGGGCCTGAAGCTTTCTTT.

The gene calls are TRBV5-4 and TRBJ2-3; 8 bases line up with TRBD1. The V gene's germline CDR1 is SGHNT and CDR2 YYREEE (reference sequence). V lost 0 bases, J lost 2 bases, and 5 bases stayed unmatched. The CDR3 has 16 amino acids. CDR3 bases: TGTGCCAGCAGCTTGGCGTTGGACAGGGACACAGATACGCAGTATTTT. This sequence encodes CASSLALDRDTDTQYF.

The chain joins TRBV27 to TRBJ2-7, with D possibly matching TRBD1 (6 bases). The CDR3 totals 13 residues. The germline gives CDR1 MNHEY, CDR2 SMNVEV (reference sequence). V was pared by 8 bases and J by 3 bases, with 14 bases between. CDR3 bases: TGTGCCAGCCGAACAGGGTCCCACTACGAGCAGTACTTC. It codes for CASRTGSHYEQYF.

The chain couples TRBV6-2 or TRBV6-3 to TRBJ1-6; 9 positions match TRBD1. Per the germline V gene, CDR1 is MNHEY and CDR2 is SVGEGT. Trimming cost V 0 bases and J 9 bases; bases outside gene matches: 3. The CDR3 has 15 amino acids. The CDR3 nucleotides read TGTGCCAGCAGTTACTCCGGGACAGGGACTTCACCCCTCCACTTT. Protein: CASSYSGTGTSPLHF.

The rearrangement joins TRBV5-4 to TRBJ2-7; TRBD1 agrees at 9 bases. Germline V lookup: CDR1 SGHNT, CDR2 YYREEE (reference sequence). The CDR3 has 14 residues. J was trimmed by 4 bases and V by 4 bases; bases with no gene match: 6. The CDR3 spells CASSRDREFYEQYF. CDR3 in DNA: TGTGCCAGCAGCCGGGACAGGGAATTTTACGAGCAGTACTTC.

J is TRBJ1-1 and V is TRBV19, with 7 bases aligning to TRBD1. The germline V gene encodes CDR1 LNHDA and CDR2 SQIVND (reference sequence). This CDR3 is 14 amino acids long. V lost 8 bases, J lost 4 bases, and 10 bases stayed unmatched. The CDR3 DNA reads TGTGCCAGTCAGGGGGAGGTATGGGGCACTGAAGCTTTCTTT. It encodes CASQGEVWGTEAFF.

The CDR3 reads CASSPVGQGRHQPQHF. CDR3 DNA sequence: TGTGCCAGCAGCCCCGTGGGACAGGGGAGACATCAGCCCCAGCATTTT. The V and J genes are TRBV27 and TRBJ1-5; 10 bases line up with TRBD1. The J segment lost 5 bases and the V segment lost 6 bases, leaving 10 bases of the junction unmatched. Germline values: CDR1 MNHEY, CDR2 SMNVEV (reference sequence). This CDR3 spans 16 amino acids.

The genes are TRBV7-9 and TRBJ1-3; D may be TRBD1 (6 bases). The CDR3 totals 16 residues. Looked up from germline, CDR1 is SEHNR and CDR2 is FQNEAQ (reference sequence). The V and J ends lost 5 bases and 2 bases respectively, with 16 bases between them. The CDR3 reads CASSILGQKTGNTIYF. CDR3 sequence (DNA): TGTGCCAGCAGCATACTGGGACAAAAAACTGGAAACACCATATATTTT. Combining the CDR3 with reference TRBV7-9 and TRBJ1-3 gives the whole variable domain DTGVSQNPRHKITKRGQNVTFRCDPISEHNRLYWYRQTLGQGPEFLTYFQNEAQLEKSRLLSDRFSAERPKGSFSTLEIQRTEQGDSAMYLCASSILGQKTGNTIYFGEGSWLTVV.

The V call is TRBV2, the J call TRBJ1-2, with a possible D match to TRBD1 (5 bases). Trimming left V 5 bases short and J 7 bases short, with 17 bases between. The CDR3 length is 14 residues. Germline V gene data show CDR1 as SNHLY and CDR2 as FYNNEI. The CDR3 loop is CASSKTDNPPGYTF. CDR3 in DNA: TGTGCCAGCAGTAAAACGGACAATCCCCCTGGCTACACCTTC.

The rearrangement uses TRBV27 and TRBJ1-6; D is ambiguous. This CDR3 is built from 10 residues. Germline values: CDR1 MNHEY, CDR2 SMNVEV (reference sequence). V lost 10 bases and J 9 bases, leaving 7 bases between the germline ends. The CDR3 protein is CANSGSPLHF. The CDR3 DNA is TGTGCCAACTCAGGTTCACCCCTCCACTTT.

This chain's CDR3 is CASSQVGPNTEAFF. The CDR3 nucleotides are TGTGCCAGCAGCCAAGTGGGGCCGAACACTGAAGCTTTCTTT. The V gene is TRBV14, the J gene TRBJ1-1; maybe TRBD1 (5 bases). This CDR3 has 14 amino acids. Trimming took 1 base from V and 1 from J, leaving 7 bases between them. The germline gives CDR1 SGHDN, CDR2 FVKESK.

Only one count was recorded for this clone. CDR3 in DNA: TGTGCCAGCAGCCCGACAGGGTTGGCCAAAAACATTCAGTACTTC. Translated: CASSPTGLAKNIQYF. This chain links TRBV3-1 (or the pseudogene TRBV3-2) with TRBJ2-4, with 7 bases identical to TRBD1. The junction had 4 bases not matched to a gene; V was cut back by 4 bases and J by 1 base. In germline, CDR1 is LGHDT, CDR2 YNNKEL (reference sequence). The CDR3 length is 15 residues.

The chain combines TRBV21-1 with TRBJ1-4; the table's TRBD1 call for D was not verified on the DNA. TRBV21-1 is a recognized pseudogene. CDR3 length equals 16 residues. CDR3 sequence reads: CASSLVWTGQNEKLFF. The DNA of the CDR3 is TGTGCCAGCAGCTTAGTCTGGACAGGACAGAATGAAAAACTGTTTTTT.

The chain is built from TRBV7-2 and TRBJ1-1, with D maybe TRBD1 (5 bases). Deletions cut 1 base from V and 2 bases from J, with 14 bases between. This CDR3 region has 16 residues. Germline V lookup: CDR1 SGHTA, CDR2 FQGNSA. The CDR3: CASSLGMARGNTEAFF. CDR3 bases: TGTGCCAGCAGCTTAGGTATGGCAAGGGGCAACACTGAAGCTTTCTTT.

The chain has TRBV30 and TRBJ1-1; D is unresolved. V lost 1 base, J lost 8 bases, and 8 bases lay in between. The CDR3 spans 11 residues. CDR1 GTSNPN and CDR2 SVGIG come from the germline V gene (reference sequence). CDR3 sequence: CAWSALREAFF. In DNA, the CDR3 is TGTGCCTGGAGTGCCCTCCGGGAAGCTTTCTTT.